Each of the 27 T cell receptor beta chains below was sequenced from the same sample in a study of blood T cells in healthy people across ages. Next came a second PCR, run for roughly 7 to 12 cycles, which used a sample-barcoded 5' primer along with a J-beta primer mix. MiXCR, run by TCRdb on the 5' RACE reads, gives a single entry per CDR3 protein. The sample records 600,000 to 800,000 distinct CDR3 sequences, about 21% being singletons. Sequencing used blood. Receptors originate from a man in his 70s in good health.

The genes are TRBV4-1 and TRBJ2-5; D is perhaps TRBD1 (7 bases). The V and J ends lost 3 bases and 2 bases respectively, with 16 bases between them. From germline, CDR1 is MGHRA and CDR2 YSYEKL. The CDR3 length is 16 residues. CDR3 coding DNA: TGCGCCAGCAGCCAGGGACAGCGAGGAGGGCAAGAGACCCAGTACTTC. This gives the protein CASSQGQRGGQETQYF.

The sample holds many counts of this clonotype. The chain links TRBV20-1 to TRBJ2-3; 11 positions match TRBD2. Germline V lookup: CDR1 DFQATT, CDR2 SNEGSKA (reference sequence). This CDR3 has 12 amino acids. V was clipped by 3 bases and J by 12 bases; unmatched bases: 5. CDR3 coding DNA: TGCAGTGCTAGCCGGGGACTAGCGGACCAGTATTTT. This sequence encodes CSASRGLADQYF.

This clonotype turned up a few times. The chain links TRBV12-3 or TRBV12-4 to TRBJ2-7, with 9 bases lining up with TRBD1. The CDR3 covers 12 residues. J was trimmed by 10 bases and V by 3 bases; bases with no gene match: 4. CDR3 region: CASSFDRGVQYF. The CDR3 DNA sequence: TGTGCCAGCAGTTTCGACAGGGGGGTACAGTACTTC.

This clonotype was detected a few times. This chain joins TRBV6-1 and TRBJ2-1; D not resolved. V was clipped by 4 bases and J by 0 bases, with 7 bases between them. The length of the CDR3 is 14 residues. Germline V gene lookup returns CDR1 MNHNS and CDR2 SASEGT. The CDR3 bases are TGTGCCAGCAGTGGGATAAGCTCCTACAATGAGCAGTTCTTC. Protein product: CASSGISSYNEQFF.

This chain connects TRBV24-1 to TRBJ2-2; no clear D gene. The length of the CDR3 is 14 residues. Germline loops: CDR1 KGHDR, CDR2 SFDVKD. Trimming shortened V by 4 bases and J by 4 bases, and 9 bases separated the two germline ends. This CDR3 reads CATSDPGPTGELFF. The CDR3 DNA sequence: TGTGCCACCAGTGACCCCGGTCCCACCGGGGAGCTGTTTTTT.

This clonotype was detected a few times. The chain links TRBV7-3 to TRBJ2-5; maybe TRBD1 (5 bases). CDR1 and CDR2 (germline): SGHTA, FQGTGA. Trimming stripped 4 bases from V and 3 bases from J, with 9 bases between. The length of the CDR3 is 13 residues. The CDR3 sequence: CASSSTAEETQYF. CDR3 nucleotides: TGTGCCAGCAGCTCGACAGCTGAAGAGACCCAGTACTTC.

This clonotype has ten or more counts. The CDR3 nucleotides read TGTGCCAGCAGTTTGTTGGGGTATCAGCCCCAGCATTTT. It yields the protein CASSLLGYQPQHF. This rearrangement joins TRBV28 to TRBJ1-5, with no clear D. Germline V CDR1 and CDR2: MDHEN, SYDVKM. Trimming removed 3 bases from V and 5 bases from J, with 8 bases in between. The CDR3 covers 13 residues. The full variable domain, in which reference TRBV28 and TRBJ1-5 provide the parts outside the CDR3, is DVKVTQSSRYLVKRTGEKVFLECVQDMDHENMFWYRQDPGLGLRLIYFSYDVKMKEKGDIPEGYSVSREKKERFSLILESASTNQTSMYLCASSLLGYQPQHFGDGTRLSIL.

The chain uses TRBV7-9 and TRBJ1-2; D call uncertain. CDR1 SEHNR and CDR2 FQNEAQ come from the germline V gene (reference sequence). V gave up 3 bases and J gave up 3 bases, with 8 bases separating them. This CDR3 comprises 13 residues. The CDR3 coding sequence is TGTGCCAGCAGCTTGTTGCTGTACTATGGCTACACCTTC. It encodes CASSLLLYYGYTF.

The chain has TRBV10-3 and TRBJ1-1, with 9 bases that match TRBD1. Germline V gene lookup returns CDR1 ENHRY and CDR2 SYGVKD. V lost 4 bases and J lost 3; bases outside the gene matches: 3. The CDR3 consists of 14 residues. DNA of the CDR3: TGTGCCATCAGTGCCCGGACAGGGGACACTGAAGCTTTCTTT. This codes for CAISARTGDTEAFF.

This clonotype has a handful of counts. A read error may produce the germline difference seen at one junction end. The rearrangement uses TRBV15 and TRBJ2-1, with TRBD2 identical over 12 bases. The germline V gene encodes CDR1 LNHNV and CDR2 YYDKDF (reference sequence). This CDR3 region has 14 residues. Here the CDR3 DNA reads TGTGCCACCAGCCTGGGACTAGCGGGTAATGAGCGGTTCTTC. It is translated as CATSLGLAGNERFF.

The CDR3 here is CASSQGGRTNEKLFF. The CDR3 bases are TGCGCCAGCAGCCAAGGGGGCAGAACTAATGAAAAACTGTTTTTT. The chain employs TRBV4-1 and TRBJ1-4, with D tentatively TRBD1 (5 bases). CDR3 length equals 15 residues. CDR1 MGHRA and CDR2 YSYEKL come from the germline V gene. The V and J ends lost 1 base and 1 base respectively, with 7 bases between them.

The chain employs TRBV4-1 and TRBJ1-4; 8 nucleotides match TRBD1. The trim removed 4 bases at V and 7 bases at J, leaving 5 bases unmatched. Germline lookup yields CDR1 MGHRA and CDR2 YSYEKL. This CDR3 comprises 14 residues. The CDR3 loop is CASSPGQVGEKLFF. CDR3 in DNA: TGCGCCAGCAGCCCGGGACAGGTGGGTGAAAAACTGTTTTTT.

The chain employs TRBV3-1 and TRBJ2-3, with TRBD2 matching over 7 bases. With 0 bases clipped from V and 3 bases from J, the junction kept 3 bases outside the gene matches. CDR1 is LGHDT and CDR2 is YNNKEL in the germline V gene (reference sequence). The CDR3 has 15 amino acids. The chain's CDR3 is CASSQDWRETDTQYF. DNA for the CDR3: TGTGCCAGCAGCCAAGATTGGCGGGAGACAGATACGCAGTATTTT.

The chain has TRBV6-5 and TRBJ2-5; 11 bases match TRBD2. The end of the DNA fits TRBJ2-1 better, so the J call may be wrong. The CDR3 extends over 17 amino acids. Germline CDR1 is MNHEY and CDR2 is SVGAGI. CDR3 bases: TGTGCCAGCAGTTACCGCCCCGGGACTAGCGGCAACAATGAGCAGTTCTTC. It translates to CASSYRPGTSGNNEQFF.

This chain connects TRBV4-1 to TRBJ1-1; maybe TRBD1 (5 bases). Looked up from germline, CDR1 is MGHRA and CDR2 is YSYEKL. This CDR3 spans 14 amino acids. V lost 4 bases and J 5 bases, leaving 14 bases between the germline ends. The CDR3 nucleotides are TGCGCCAGCAGCCCGGCGGGGGTAGGGACTGAAGCTTTCTTT. Translating it yields CASSPAGVGTEAFF.

J is TRBJ2-5 and V is TRBV20-1; 10 positions match TRBD2. The J call could be wrong; TRBJ2-7 is a better fit for the DNA end. CDR1 DFQATT and CDR2 SNEGSKA come from the germline V gene (reference sequence). CDR3 length equals 14 residues. The CDR3 nucleotides are TGCAGTGCCAGAACTAGCGGGACTTCCTACGAGCAGTACTTC. Translated, it gives CSARTSGTSYEQYF.

There are many counts of this clonotype. This chain connects TRBV28 to TRBJ2-7; D perhaps matches TRBD1 (6 bases). Germline CDR1 and CDR2: MDHEN and SYDVKM. Trimming cost V 7 bases and J 2 bases, with 21 bases left between them. The CDR3 loop spans 16 amino acids. The CDR3 bases are TGTGCCAGCAAAGCCCCACCCGGACAGATACCCTACGAGCAGTACTTC. This translates into CASKAPPGQIPYEQYF.

This clonotype turned up a few times. The V gene is TRBV6-2 or TRBV6-3, the J gene TRBJ2-3; 8 bases agree with TRBD2. This CDR3 has 18 residues. V was clipped by 2 bases and J by 2 bases; unmatched bases: 12. Germline values: CDR1 MNHEY, CDR2 SVGEGT. CDR3 in DNA: TGTGCCAGCAGTTACGAGGCGGGAGCGGGAGAGGACACAGATACGCAGTATTTT. It encodes CASSYEAGAGEDTDTQYF.

This clonotype was counted a few times. The chain couples TRBV27 to TRBJ2-1, with 8 bases that match TRBD2. CDR3 length equals 16 residues. Germline V gene data show CDR1 as MNHEY and CDR2 as SMNVEV (reference sequence). Losses at the gene ends were 3 bases for V and 5 bases for J; bases not matched to a gene: 9. This CDR3 reads CASSFSREAGNNEQFF. CDR3 DNA: TGTGCCAGCAGTTTCTCGCGGGAGGCTGGTAACAATGAGCAGTTCTTC.

This clonotype was observed a few times. The gene calls are TRBV5-1 and TRBJ2-1, with D possibly being TRBD2 (5 bases). Trimming shortened V by 7 bases and J by 0 bases, and 11 bases separated the two germline ends. Germline loops: CDR1 SGHRS, CDR2 YFSETQ. This CDR3 has 14 residues. The CDR3 bases are TGCGCCAGCGGTAGCGTGAGCTCCTACAATGAGCAGTTCTTC. It codes for CASGSVSSYNEQFF.

J is TRBJ2-7 and V is TRBV3-1; D is unresolved. The CDR3 length is 13 residues. V lost 1 base, J lost 3 bases, and 7 bases lay in between. Germline V gene sequence: CDR1 LGHDT, CDR2 YNNKEL (reference sequence). The CDR3: CASSQGLIYEQYF. In DNA form, the CDR3 reads TGTGCCAGCAGCCAAGGACTGATCTACGAGCAGTACTTC.

This clonotype came up a few times. This chain uses TRBV9 with TRBJ2-2, with unresolved D. The V end lost 3 bases, the J end lost 7 bases, and 10 bases lay between the germline ends. The CDR3 extends over 13 amino acids. Looked up from germline, CDR1 is SGDLS and CDR2 is YYNGEE. The CDR3 reads CASSGGLHGELFF. The CDR3 DNA reads as TGTGCCAGCAGCGGTGGGCTTCACGGGGAGCTGTTTTTT.

The rearrangement uses TRBV16 and TRBJ2-1; unclear D gene. Between the trimmed V and J ends, which lost 2 bases and 0 bases, there was a span of 14 bases. The germline V gene has CDR1 KGHSY and CDR2 FQNENV. The CDR3 has 17 residues. The CDR3 sequence: CASSQTALPTSYNEQFF. DNA for the CDR3: TGTGCCAGCAGCCAAACAGCACTTCCCACCTCCTACAATGAGCAGTTCTTC.

This clonotype turned up a few times. The chain uses TRBV7-2 and TRBJ2-3, with D maybe TRBD2 (6 bases). Trimming removed 3 bases at V and 0 bases at J, with 13 bases between. In germline, CDR1 is SGHTA, CDR2 FQGNSA. The CDR3 runs 16 residues. The CDR3 DNA reads as TGTGCCAGCAGCTTCCCCCGGGACTTTAGCACAGATACGCAGTATTTT. Protein: CASSFPRDFSTDTQYF.

The rearrangement links TRBV12-3 or TRBV12-4 to TRBJ2-1; D perhaps matches TRBD2 (5 bases). The length of the CDR3 is 14 residues. Between the trimmed V and J ends, which lost 6 bases and 7 bases, there was a span of 16 bases. In nucleotides, the CDR3 is TGTGCCAGCAGCACCGGGATATCGGGGAATGAGCAGTTCTTC. As protein: CASSTGISGNEQFF.

The chain employs TRBV6-2 or TRBV6-3 and TRBJ2-1, with 7 bases aligning to TRBD1. Trimming took 1 base from V and 4 from J; bases not matched to a gene: 4. This CDR3 region has 15 residues. Germline CDR1 MNHEY, CDR2 SVGEGT. The CDR3 here is CASSYFRGLYNEQFF. The CDR3 DNA reads as TGTGCCAGCAGTTACTTCAGGGGGTTGTACAATGAGCAGTTCTTC.

The rearrangement uses TRBV6-5 and TRBJ1-2; TRBD1 might be the D (6 bases). Germline V lookup: CDR1 MNHEY, CDR2 SVGAGI. Trimming removed 0 bases at V and 1 base at J, with 15 bases between. The CDR3 is 17 residues long. The CDR3 DNA reads TGTGCCAGCAGTTACTCCGGACAGAGTCGAATTAACTATGGCTACACCTTC. Its translation is CASSYSGQSRINYGYTF.